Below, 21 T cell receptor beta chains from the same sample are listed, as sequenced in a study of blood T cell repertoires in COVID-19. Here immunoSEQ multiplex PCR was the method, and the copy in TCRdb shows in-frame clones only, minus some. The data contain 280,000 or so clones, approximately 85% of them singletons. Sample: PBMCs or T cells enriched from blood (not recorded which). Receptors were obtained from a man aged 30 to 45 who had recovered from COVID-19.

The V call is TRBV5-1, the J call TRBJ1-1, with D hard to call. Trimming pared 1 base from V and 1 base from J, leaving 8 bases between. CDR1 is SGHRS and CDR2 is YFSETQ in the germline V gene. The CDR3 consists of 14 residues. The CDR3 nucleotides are TGCGCCAGCAGCTTGATTTCCGGGAACACTGAAGCTTTCTTT. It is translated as CASSLISGNTEAFF.

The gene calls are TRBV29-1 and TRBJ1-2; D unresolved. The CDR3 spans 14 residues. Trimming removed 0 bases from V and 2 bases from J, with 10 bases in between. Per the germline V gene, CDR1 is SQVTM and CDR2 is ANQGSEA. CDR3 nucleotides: TGCAGCGTTGAAGATCCCTGGGCGAACTATGGCTACACCTTC. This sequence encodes CSVEDPWANYGYTF.

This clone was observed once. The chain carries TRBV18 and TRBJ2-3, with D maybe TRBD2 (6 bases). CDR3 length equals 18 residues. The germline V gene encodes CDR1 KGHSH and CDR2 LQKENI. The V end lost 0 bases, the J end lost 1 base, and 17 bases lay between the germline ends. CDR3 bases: TGTGCCAGCTCACCACCGCTCGGAGGGAACGGGGGCACAGATACGCAGTATTTT. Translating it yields CASSPPLGGNGGTDTQYF.

The CDR3 DNA is TGTGCCAGCGGGGACAGGATGACGGCTTTCTTT. It is translated as CASGDRMTAFF. V usage is TRBV27 and J usage is TRBJ1-1; 8 bases are a match to TRBD1. J gave up 11 bases and V 8 bases, and 7 bases lay outside the gene matches. This CDR3 is 11 amino acids long. Per the germline V gene, CDR1 is MNHEY and CDR2 is SMNVEV (reference sequence).

The CDR3 nucleotides are TGTGCCAGCAGCTTAGATCTAGACGGTACTGAAGCTTTCTTT. The encoded protein is CASSLDLDGTEAFF. V is TRBV7-9 and J is TRBJ1-1; D remains unclear. The ends were cut back, 1 base at V and 5 bases at J, with 11 bases in the middle. The CDR3 runs to 14 residues. Germline V gives CDR1 SEHNR, CDR2 FQNEAQ (reference sequence).

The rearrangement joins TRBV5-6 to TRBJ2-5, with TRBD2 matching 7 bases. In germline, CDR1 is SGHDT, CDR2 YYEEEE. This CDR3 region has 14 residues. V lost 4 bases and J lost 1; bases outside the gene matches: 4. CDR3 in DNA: TGTGCCAGCAGCGATTTAGCGGGCCAAGAGACCCAGTACTTC. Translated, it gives CASSDLAGQETQYF.

DNA of the CDR3: TGTGCCAGCAGTCTACAGGGGGGGGACACTGAAGCTTTCTTT. Its protein is CASSLQGGDTEAFF. The rearrangement joins TRBV6-5 to TRBJ1-1; 8 bases are shared with TRBD1. Germline V gene lookup returns CDR1 MNHEY and CDR2 SVGAGI. The CDR3 is 14 amino acids. V was clipped by 5 bases and J by 3 bases; unmatched bases: 5.

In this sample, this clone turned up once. CDR3 bases: TGTGCCAGCACCCCGACAGGGGGCAATCAGCCCCAGCATTTT. Translation gives CASTPTGGNQPQHF. The gene calls are TRBV6-5 and TRBJ1-5, with 8 bases fitting TRBD1. The junction had 4 bases not matched to a gene; V was cut back by 7 bases and J by 2 bases. The CDR3 sequence is 14 residues long. Germline CDR1 and CDR2: MNHEY and SVGAGI.

The CDR3 region has the DNA TGTGCCAGCAGCTCAAGACAGGGAGAGAACACTGAAGCTTTCTTT. The encoded protein is CASSSRQGENTEAFF. The chain joins TRBV7-3 to TRBJ1-1; 7 bases align to TRBD1. There are 15 residues in the CDR3. J gave up 1 base and V 4 bases, and 6 bases lay outside the gene matches. The V gene's germline CDR1 is SGHTA and CDR2 FQGTGA.

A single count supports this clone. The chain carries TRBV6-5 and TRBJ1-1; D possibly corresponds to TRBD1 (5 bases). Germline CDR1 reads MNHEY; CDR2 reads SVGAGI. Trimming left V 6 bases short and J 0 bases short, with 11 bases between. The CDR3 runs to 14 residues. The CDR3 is CASRQTAMNTEAFF. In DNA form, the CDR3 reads TGTGCCAGCAGGCAGACAGCTATGAACACTGAAGCTTTCTTT.

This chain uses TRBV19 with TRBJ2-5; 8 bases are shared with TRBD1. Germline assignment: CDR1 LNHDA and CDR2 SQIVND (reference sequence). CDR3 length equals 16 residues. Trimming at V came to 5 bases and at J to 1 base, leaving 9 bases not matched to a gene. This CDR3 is CASSLPGQAVQETQYF. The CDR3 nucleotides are TGTGCCAGTAGTCTTCCGGGACAGGCGGTCCAAGAGACCCAGTACTTC.

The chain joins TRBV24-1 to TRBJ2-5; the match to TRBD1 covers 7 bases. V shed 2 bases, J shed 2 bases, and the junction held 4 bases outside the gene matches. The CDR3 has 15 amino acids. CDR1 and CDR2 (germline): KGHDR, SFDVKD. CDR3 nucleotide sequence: TGTGCCACCAGTGATTCTACCAGGGGGCAAGAGACCCAGTACTTC. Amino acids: CATSDSTRGQETQYF.

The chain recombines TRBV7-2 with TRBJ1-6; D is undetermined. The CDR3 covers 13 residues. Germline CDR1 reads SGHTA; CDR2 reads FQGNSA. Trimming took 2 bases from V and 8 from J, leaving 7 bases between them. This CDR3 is CASSLTRDSPLHF. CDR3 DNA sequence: TGTGCCAGCAGCTTAACGCGAGATTCACCCCTCCACTTT.

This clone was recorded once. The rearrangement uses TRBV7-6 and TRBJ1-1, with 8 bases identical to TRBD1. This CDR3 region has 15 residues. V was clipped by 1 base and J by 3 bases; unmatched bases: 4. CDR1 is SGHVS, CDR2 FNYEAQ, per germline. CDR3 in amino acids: CASSLEIQGDTEAFF. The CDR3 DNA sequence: TGTGCCAGCAGCTTAGAAATACAGGGGGACACTGAAGCTTTCTTT.

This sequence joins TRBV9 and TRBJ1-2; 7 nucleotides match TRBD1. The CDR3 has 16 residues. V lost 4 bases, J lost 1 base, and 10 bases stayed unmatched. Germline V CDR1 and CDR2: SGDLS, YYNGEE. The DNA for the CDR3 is TGTGCCAGCAGCCTCGACGGACAGGCAGATAACTATGGCTACACCTTC. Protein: CASSLDGQADNYGYTF.

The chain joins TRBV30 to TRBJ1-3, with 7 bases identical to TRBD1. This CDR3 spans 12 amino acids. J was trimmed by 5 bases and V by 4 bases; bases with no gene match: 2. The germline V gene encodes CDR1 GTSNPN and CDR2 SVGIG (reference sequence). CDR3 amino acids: CAWTDRRNTIYF. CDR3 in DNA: TGTGCCTGGACGGACAGGAGAAACACCATATATTTT.

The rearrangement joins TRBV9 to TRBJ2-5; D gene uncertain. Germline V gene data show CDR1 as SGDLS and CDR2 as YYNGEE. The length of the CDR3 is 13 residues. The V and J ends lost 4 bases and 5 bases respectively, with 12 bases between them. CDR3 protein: CASSSEVWETQYF. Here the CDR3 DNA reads TGTGCCAGCAGCAGCGAGGTGTGGGAGACCCAGTACTTC.

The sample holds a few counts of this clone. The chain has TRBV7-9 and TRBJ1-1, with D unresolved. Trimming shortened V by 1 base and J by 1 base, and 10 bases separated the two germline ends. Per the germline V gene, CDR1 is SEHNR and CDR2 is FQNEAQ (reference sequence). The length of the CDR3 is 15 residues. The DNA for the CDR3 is TGTGCCAGCAGCTTAGATGGGAGGGCGAACACTGAAGCTTTCTTT. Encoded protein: CASSLDGRANTEAFF.

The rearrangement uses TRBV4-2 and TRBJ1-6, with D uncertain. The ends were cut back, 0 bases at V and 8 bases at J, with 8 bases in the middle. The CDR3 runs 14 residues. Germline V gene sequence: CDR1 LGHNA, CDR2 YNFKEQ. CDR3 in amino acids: CASSQELSDSPLHF. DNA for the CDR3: TGTGCCAGCAGCCAAGAGCTGTCAGATTCACCCCTCCACTTT.

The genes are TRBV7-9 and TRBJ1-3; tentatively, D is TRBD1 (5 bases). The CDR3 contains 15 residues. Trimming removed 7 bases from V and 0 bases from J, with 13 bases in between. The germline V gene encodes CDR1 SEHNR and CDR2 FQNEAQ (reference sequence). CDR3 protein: CASNKQVHSGNTIYF. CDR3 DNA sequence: TGTGCCAGCAACAAACAGGTTCACTCTGGAAACACCATATATTTT. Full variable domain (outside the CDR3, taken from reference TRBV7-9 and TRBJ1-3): DTGVSQNPRHKITKRGQNVTFRCDPISEHNRLYWYRQTLGQGPEFLTYFQNEAQLEKSRLLSDRFSAERPKGSFSTLEIQRTEQGDSAMYLCASNKQVHSGNTIYFGEGSWLTVV.

CDR3 in amino acids: CASSPMTSGGPYEQYF. Written as DNA, the CDR3 is TGCGCCAGCAGCCCGATGACTAGCGGGGGTCCCTACGAGCAGTACTTC. This chain connects TRBV5-1 to TRBJ2-7; 12 bases are a match to TRBD2. Germline trimming cut 4 bases from V and 2 bases from J; bases unmatched to any gene: 7. Germline V gene sequence: CDR1 SGHRS, CDR2 YFSETQ. The CDR3 length is 16 residues.